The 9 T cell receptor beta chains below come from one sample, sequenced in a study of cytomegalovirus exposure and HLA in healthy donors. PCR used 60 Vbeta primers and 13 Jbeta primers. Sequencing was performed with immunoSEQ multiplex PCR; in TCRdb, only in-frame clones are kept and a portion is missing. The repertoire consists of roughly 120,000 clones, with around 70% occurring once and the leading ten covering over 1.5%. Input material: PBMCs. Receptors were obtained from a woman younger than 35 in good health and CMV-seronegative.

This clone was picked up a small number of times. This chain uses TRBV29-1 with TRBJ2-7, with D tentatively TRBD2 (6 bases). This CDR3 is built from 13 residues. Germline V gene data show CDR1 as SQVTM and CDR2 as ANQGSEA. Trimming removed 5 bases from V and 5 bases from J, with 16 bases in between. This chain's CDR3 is CSVYGTLNDEQYF. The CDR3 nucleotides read TGCAGCGTTTACGGGACTCTTAATGACGAGCAGTACTTC.

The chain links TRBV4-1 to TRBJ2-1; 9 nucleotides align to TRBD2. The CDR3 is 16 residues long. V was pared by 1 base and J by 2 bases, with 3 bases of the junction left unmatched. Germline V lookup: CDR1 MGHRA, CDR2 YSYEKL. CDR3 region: CASSQVAGGTYNEQFF. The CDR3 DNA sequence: TGCGCCAGCAGCCAAGTTGCGGGGGGGACCTACAATGAGCAGTTCTTC.

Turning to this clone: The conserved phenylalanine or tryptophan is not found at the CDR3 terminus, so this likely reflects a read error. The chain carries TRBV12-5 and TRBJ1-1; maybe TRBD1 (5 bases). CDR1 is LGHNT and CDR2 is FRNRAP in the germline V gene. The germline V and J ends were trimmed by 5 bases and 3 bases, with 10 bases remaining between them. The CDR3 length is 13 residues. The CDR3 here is CASGTQGYTEAFV. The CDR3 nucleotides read TGTGCTAGTGGTACTCAGGGCTACACTGAAGCTTTCGTT.

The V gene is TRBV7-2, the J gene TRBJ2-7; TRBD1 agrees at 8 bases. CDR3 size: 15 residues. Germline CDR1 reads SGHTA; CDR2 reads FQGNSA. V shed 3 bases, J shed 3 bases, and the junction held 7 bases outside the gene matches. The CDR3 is CASSFYGGQGYEQYF. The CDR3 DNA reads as TGTGCCAGCAGCTTTTACGGTGGACAGGGCTACGAGCAGTACTTC.

CDR3: CATTGGRMGNQPQHF. CDR3 in DNA: TGTGCCACGACCGGGGGTAGGATGGGCAATCAGCCCCAGCATTTT. The chain couples TRBV19 to TRBJ1-5; D possibly corresponds to TRBD1 (5 bases). Germline V lookup: CDR1 LNHDA, CDR2 SQIVND (reference sequence). There are 15 residues in the CDR3. V lost 10 bases to trimming and J lost 2 bases, with 18 bases between them.

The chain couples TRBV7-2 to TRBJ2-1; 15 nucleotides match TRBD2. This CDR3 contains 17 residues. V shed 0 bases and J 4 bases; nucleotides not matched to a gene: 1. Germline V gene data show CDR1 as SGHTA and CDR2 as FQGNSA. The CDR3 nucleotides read TGTGCCAGCAGCTTAGCGGGGACTAGCGGGGGGTACAATGAGCAGTTCTTC. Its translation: CASSLAGTSGGYNEQFF.

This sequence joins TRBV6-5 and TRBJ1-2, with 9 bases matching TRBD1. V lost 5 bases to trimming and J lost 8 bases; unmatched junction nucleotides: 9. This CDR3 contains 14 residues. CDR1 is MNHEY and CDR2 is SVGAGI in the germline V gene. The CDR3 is CASSTGTGPVGYTF. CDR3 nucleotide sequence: TGTGCCAGCAGTACCGGGACAGGGCCTGTAGGCTACACCTTC.

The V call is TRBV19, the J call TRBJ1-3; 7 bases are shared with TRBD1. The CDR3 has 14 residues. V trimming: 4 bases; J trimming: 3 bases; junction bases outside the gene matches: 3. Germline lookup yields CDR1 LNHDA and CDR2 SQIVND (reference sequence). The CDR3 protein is CASSTGQVGNTIYF. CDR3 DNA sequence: TGTGCCAGTAGTACAGGACAGGTTGGAAACACCATATATTTT.

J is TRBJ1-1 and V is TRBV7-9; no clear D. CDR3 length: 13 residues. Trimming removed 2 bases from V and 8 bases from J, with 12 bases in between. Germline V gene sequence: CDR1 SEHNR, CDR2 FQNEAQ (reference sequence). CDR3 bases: TGTGCCAGCAGCTTAAAGCTCAATATAGAAGCTTTCTTT. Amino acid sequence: CASSLKLNIEAFF.